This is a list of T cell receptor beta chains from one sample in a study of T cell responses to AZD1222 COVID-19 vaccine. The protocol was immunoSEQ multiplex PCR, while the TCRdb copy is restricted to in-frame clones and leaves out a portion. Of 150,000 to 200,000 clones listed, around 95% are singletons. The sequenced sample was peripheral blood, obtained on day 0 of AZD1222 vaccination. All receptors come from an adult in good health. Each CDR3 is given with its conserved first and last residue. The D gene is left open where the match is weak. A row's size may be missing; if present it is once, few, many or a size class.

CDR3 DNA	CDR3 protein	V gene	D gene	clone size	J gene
TGTGCCTGGAGTAGGGAGGGGGCTTCTGGAAACACCATATATTTT	CAWSREGASGNTIYF	TRBV30	TRBD1	.	TRBJ1-3
TGTGCCAGCAGTCGGGAGCACTCGAACACCGGGGAGCTGTTTTTT	CASSREHSNTGELFF	TRBV2	.	.	TRBJ2-2
TGTGCCTGGAGTACGGAGCGGACAGGTATTAATCAGCCCCAGCATTTT	CAWSTERTGINQPQHF	TRBV30	TRBD1	few	TRBJ1-5
TGTGCCAGCAGCTTAGCGGACCAGGGTGCCTACGAGCAGTACTTC	CASSLADQGAYEQYF	TRBV7-9	.	.	TRBJ2-7
TGTGCCAGCAGCTTAGCTTCGGGGTTGGATGGCTACACCTTC	CASSLASGLDGYTF	TRBV7-9	.	.	TRBJ1-2
TGTGCCTGGAGGGAGGGGAGGAGCACAGATACGCAGTATTTT	CAWREGRSTDTQYF	TRBV30	.	.	TRBJ2-3
TGTGCCAGCAGCTCCCCCCTAGCGGGGGGCGGCGGGGAGCTGTTTTTT	CASSSPLAGGGGELFF	TRBV5-4	TRBD2	.	TRBJ2-2
TGCGCCAGCAGCTTGGTGGACAGTACTTCACCCCTCCACTTT	CASSLVDSTSPLHF	TRBV5-1	.	.	TRBJ1-6
TGTGCCAGCAGTGAAGTCCGGGGAGATCAGCCCCAGCATTTT	CASSEVRGDQPQHF	TRBV6-1	.	.	TRBJ1-5
TGTGCCAGCAGCTCAGGGGGCTGGGCCCAGCATTTT	CASSSGGWAQHF	TRBV5-8	TRBD1	.	TRBJ1-5
TGTGCCAGCAGCCAAGATGTGGGGACAGCTCTCCACTTT	CASSQDVGTALHF	TRBV3-1/TRBV3-2	TRBD1	.	TRBJ1-6
TGTGCCAGCAGCTTATACGGAGACACTGAAGCTTTCTTT	CASSLYGDTEAFF	TRBV7-8	.	.	TRBJ1-1
TGTGCCAGCAGCTTGACCCTCACAGGGAGCGAGCAGTACTTC	CASSLTLTGSEQYF	TRBV5-4	.	few	TRBJ2-7
TGTGCCAGCAGCCAAAAGTCTGGCAATCAGCCCCAGCATTTT	CASSQKSGNQPQHF	TRBV3-1/TRBV3-2	.	.	TRBJ1-5
TGTGCCAGCAGTGGGTTACGGCTAGCGGGAGAGAATGAGCAGTTCTTC	CASSGLRLAGENEQFF	TRBV2	TRBD2	.	TRBJ2-1
TGTGCCAGCAGCTTGGGACCGGGCACTGAAGCTTTCTTT	CASSLGPGTEAFF	TRBV5-5	.	.	TRBJ1-1
TGCAGCGTTGCGCGAGCCCAAGAGACCCAGTACTTC	CSVARAQETQYF	TRBV29-1	.	.	TRBJ2-5
TGTGCCACCAGCAGAGATAAATGGGACGAGCAGTACTTC	CATSRDKWDEQYF	TRBV15	.	.	TRBJ2-7
TGTGCCAGCAGCTTACGGGCCTCCCAAGAGACCCAGTACTTC	CASSLRASQETQYF	TRBV7-9	.	.	TRBJ2-5
TGTGCCAGCACAGTAGGGGACAGCGGCACTGAAGCTTTCTTT	CASTVGDSGTEAFF	TRBV2	TRBD1	.	TRBJ1-1
TGCAGCGCCCACGGAGGGGGCTACTACACCTTC	CSAHGGGYYTF	TRBV29-1	TRBD1	.	TRBJ1-2
TGTGCCAGCCATCCCCACCCAGGCGCCCCCAACGAGCAGTACTTC	CASHPHPGAPNEQYF	TRBV28	.	.	TRBJ2-7
TGTGCCAGCAGTGAACAAGACGGGAATGAAAAACTGTTTTTT	CASSEQDGNEKLFF	TRBV6-1	.	few	TRBJ1-4
TGTGCCAGCAGTTTAGCAGGAGTGGTTAGGTCCTACAATGAGCAGTTCTTC	CASSLAGVVRSYNEQFF	TRBV6-2/TRBV6-3	.	.	TRBJ2-1
TGTGCCAGCAGCCGGGCTAGCGGGAAAGCCTACGAGCAGTACTTC	CASSRASGKAYEQYF	TRBV28	TRBD2	.	TRBJ2-7
TGTGCCTGGAGTCGGACTAGCGGAACCTTAGACGATGAGCAGTTCTTC	CAWSRTSGTLDDEQFF	TRBV30	TRBD2	.	TRBJ2-1
TGTGCCAGCAGTTATAAGGGGCGCGTCTACGAGCAGTACTTC	CASSYKGRVYEQYF	TRBV6-5	.	.	TRBJ2-7
TGTGCCAGCAGTAAAAGGATGGGCGGGACAGATACGCAGTATTTT	CASSKRMGGTDTQYF	TRBV6-5	.	.	TRBJ2-3
TGTGCCAGCAGCCGCCTAGGAGTGGGGACTAGCGGGAGGGTGACCTACGAGCAGTACTTC	CASSRLGVGTSGRVTYEQYF	TRBV4-2	TRBD2	once	TRBJ2-7
TGTGCCTGGAGTCCCTTAACTTACTACGAGCAGTACTTC	CAWSPLTYYEQYF	TRBV30	.	.	TRBJ2-7
TGCGCCAGCAGCTTGTCCCAGGGCCAAGAGACCCAGTACTTC	CASSLSQGQETQYF	TRBV5-1	.	.	TRBJ2-5
TGTGCTAGTGGTTGGCGGGGGCGCGACTATGGCTACACCTTC	CASGWRGRDYGYTF	TRBV12-5	.	.	TRBJ1-2
TGTGCCAGCAGCGGGACAGAAACGACGAAGTTGTTTTTT	CASSGTETTKLFF	TRBV7-8	TRBD1	.	TRBJ1-4
TGTGCCAGCAGTTCCCCCGGACAGGGTGGCTACACCTTC	CASSSPGQGGYTF	TRBV6-5	TRBD1	.	TRBJ1-2
TGTGCCAGCAGGGACCTTGAAACGCCTGGCTACACCTTC	CASRDLETPGYTF	TRBV28	.	.	TRBJ1-2
TGTGCCAGTAGTATTCGGGTAGGGGAGATGCCCCAGCATTTT	CASSIRVGEMPQHF	TRBV19	.	.	TRBJ1-5
TGTGCCAGCAGCTTCGGTTCAGGCTCCGAGCAGTACTTC	CASSFGSGSEQYF	TRBV5-4	.	.	TRBJ2-7